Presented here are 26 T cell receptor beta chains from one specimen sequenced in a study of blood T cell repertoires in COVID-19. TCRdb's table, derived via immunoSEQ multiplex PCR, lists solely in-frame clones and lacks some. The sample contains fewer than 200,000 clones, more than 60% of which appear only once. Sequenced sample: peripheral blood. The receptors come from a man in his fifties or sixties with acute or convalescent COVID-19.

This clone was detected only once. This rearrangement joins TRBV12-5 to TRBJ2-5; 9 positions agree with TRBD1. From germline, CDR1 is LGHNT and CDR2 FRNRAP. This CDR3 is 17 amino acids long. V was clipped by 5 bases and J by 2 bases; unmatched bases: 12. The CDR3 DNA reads TGTGCTAGTGGTGAAAAACGCTCGACAGGGGGTCAAGAGACCCAGTACTTC. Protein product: CASGEKRSTGGQETQYF.

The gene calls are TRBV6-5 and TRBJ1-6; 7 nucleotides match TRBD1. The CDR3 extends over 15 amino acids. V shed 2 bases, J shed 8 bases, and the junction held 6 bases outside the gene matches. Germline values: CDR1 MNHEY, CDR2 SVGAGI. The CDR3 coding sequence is TGTGCCAGCAGTTACCAGAGACAGGGCCATTCACCCCTCCACTTT. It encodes CASSYQRQGHSPLHF.

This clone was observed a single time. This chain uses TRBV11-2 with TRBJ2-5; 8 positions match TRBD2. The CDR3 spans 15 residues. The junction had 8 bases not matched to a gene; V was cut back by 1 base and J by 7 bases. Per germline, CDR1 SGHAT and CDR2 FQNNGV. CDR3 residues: CASSLVAGGKGTQYF. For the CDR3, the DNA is TGTGCCAGCAGCTTAGTTGCGGGGGGTAAGGGGACCCAGTACTTC.

The CDR3, as DNA: TGTGCCAGCAGTGAAATGTGGGGGGGCCTAAGAGATACGCAGTATTTT. It codes for CASSEMWGGLRDTQYF. The V and J genes are TRBV6-1 and TRBJ2-3; weak D call: TRBD2 (7 bases). The germline V gene has CDR1 MNHNS and CDR2 SASEGT. V dropped 2 bases and J dropped 5 bases, with 17 bases sitting between them. The CDR3 length is 16 residues.

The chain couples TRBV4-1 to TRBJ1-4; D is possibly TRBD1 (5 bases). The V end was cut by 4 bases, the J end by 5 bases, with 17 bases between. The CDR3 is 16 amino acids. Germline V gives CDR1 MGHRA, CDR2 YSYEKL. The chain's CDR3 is CASSPLVGQGNEKLFF. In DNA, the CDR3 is TGCGCCAGCAGCCCGCTCGTCGGGCAGGGAAATGAAAAACTGTTTTTT.

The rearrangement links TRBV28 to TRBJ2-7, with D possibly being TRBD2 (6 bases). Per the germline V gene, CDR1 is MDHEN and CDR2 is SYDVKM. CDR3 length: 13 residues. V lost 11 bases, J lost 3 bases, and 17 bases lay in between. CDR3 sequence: CACGTAEGYEQYF. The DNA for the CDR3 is TGTGCCTGCGGGACGGCAGAGGGCTACGAGCAGTACTTC.

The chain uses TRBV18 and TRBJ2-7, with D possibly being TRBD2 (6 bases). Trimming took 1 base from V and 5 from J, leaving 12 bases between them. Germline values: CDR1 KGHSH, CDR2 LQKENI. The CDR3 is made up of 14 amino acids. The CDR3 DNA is TGTGCCAGCTCACCACTCCAGGGCGGGAACGAGCAGTACTTC. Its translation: CASSPLQGGNEQYF.

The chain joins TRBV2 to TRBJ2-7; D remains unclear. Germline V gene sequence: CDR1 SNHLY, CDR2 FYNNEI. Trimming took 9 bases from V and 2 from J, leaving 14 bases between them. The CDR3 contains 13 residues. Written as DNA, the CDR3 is TGTGCCAGTCAGACTTGGAGCACCTACGAGCAGTACTTC. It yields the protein CASQTWSTYEQYF.

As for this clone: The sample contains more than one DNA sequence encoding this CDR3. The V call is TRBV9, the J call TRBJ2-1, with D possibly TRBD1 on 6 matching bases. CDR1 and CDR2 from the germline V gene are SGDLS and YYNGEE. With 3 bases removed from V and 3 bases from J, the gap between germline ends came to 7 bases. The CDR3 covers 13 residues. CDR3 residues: CASSADSYNEQFF. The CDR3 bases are TGTGCCAGCAGCGCGGACAGCTACAATGAGCAGTTCTTC.

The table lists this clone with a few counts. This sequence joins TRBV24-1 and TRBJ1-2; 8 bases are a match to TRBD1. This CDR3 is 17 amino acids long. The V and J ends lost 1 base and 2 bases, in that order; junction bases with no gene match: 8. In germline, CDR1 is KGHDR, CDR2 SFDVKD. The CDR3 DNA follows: TGTGCCACCAGTGATTTCTCAGGACAGGGTAGAAACTATGGCTACACCTTC. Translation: CATSDFSGQGRNYGYTF.

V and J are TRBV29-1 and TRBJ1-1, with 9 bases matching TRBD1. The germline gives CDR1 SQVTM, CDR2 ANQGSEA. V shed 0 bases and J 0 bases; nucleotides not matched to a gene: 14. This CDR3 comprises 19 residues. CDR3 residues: CSVEEDRGPSPDMNTEAFF. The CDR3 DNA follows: TGCAGCGTTGAAGAGGACAGGGGCCCGTCTCCGGACATGAACACTGAAGCTTTCTTT.

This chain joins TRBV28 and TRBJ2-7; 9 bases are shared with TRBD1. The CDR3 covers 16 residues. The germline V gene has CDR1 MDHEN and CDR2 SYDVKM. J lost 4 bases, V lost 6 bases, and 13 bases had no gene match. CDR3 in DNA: TGTGCCAGCAGCAGCTCCGGGACAGGGTTGAGATACGAGCAGTACTTC. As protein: CASSSSGTGLRYEQYF.

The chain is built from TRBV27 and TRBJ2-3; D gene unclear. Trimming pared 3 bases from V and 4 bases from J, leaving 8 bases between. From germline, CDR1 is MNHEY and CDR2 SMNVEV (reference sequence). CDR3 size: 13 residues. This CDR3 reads CASSFFSSDTQYF. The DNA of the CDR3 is TGTGCCAGCAGTTTTTTCTCCTCAGATACGCAGTATTTT.

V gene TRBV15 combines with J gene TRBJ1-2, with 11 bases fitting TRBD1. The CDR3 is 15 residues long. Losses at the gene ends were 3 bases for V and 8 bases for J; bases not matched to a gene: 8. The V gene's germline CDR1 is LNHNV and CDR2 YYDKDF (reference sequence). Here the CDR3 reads CATSSRDRGIWGYTF. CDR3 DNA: TGTGCCACCAGCAGTAGGGACAGGGGGATTTGGGGCTACACCTTC.

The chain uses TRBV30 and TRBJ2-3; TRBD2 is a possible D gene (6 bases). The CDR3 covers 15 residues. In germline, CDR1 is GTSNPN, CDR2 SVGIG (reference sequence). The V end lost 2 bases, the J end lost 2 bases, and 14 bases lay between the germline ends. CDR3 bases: TGTGCCTGGAGTCAGCCCAGCGGGTACACAGATACGCAGTATTTT. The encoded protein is CAWSQPSGYTDTQYF.

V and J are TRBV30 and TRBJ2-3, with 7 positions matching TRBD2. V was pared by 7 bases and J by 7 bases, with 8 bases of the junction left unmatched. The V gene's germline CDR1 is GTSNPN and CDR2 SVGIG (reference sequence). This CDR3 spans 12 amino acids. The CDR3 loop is CASKTSSNTQYF. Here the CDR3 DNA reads TGTGCCTCAAAGACTAGCTCGAATACGCAGTATTTT.

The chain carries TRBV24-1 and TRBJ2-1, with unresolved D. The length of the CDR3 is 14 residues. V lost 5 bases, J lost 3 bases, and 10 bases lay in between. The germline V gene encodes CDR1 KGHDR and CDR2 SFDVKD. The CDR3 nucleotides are TGTGCCACCAGTGGCATGGAGTACTACAATGAGCAGTTCTTC. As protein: CATSGMEYYNEQFF.

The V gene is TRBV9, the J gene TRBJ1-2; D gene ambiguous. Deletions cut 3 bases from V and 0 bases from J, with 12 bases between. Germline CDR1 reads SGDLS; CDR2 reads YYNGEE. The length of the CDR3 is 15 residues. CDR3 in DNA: TGTGCCAGCAGCGGGTTGGCCTTTGCTAACTATGGCTACACCTTC. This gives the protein CASSGLAFANYGYTF.

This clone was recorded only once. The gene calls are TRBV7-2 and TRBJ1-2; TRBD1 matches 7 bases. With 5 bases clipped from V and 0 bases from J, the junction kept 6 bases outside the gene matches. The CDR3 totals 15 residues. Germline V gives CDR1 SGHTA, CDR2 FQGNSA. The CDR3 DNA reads TGTGCCAGCAGCCCCGACAGGGCGGCTAACTATGGCTACACCTTC. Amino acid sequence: CASSPDRAANYGYTF. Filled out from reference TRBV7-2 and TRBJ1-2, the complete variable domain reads GAGVSQSPSNKVTEKGKDVELRCDPISGHTALYWYRQSLGQGLEFLIYFQGNSAPDKSGLPSDRFSAERTGGSVSTLTIQRTQQEDSAVYLCASSPDRAANYGYTFGSGTRLTVV.

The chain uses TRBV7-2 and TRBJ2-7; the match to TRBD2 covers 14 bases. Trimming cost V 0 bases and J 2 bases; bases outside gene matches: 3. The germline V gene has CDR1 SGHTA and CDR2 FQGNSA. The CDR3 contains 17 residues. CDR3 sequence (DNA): TGTGCCAGCAGCTTAGCGCTGACTAGCGGGGGGGCCTACGAGCAGTACTTC. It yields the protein CASSLALTSGGAYEQYF.

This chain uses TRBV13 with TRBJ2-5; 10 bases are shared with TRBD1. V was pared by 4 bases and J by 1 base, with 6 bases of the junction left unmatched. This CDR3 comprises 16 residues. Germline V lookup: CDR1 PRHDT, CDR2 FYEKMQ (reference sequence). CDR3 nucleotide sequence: TGTGCCAGCAGCTACGGGACAGGGGAAATCCAAGAGACCCAGTACTTC. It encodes CASSYGTGEIQETQYF. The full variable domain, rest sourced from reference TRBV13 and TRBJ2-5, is AAGVIQSPRHLIKEKRETATLKCYPIPRHDTVYWYQQGPGQDPQFLISFYEKMQSDKGSIPDRFSAQQFSDYHSELNMSSLELGDSALYFCASSYGTGEIQETQYFGPGTRLLVL.

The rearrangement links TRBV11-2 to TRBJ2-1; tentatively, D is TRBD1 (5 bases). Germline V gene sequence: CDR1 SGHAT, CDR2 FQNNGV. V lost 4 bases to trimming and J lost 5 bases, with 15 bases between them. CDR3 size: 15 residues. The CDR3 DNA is TGTGCCAGCAGCTACCCCTGGGGCACTAACAATGAGCAGTTCTTC. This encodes CASSYPWGTNNEQFF.

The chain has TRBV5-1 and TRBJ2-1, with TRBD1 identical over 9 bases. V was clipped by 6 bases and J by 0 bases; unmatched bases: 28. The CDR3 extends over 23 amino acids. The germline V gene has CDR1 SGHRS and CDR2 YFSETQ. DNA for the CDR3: TGCGCCAGCATTGGGCCCCCGAGGTTTCACAGGGGGCTCCCCCTCAGCTCCTACAATGAGCAGTTCTTC. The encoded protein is CASIGPPRFHRGLPLSSYNEQFF.

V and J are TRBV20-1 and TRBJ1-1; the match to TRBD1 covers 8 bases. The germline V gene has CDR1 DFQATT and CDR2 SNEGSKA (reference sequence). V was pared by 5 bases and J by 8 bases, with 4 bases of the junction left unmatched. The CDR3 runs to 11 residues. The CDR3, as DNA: TGCAGTGCTCTCCGGGACAGGGAAGCTTTCTTT. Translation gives CSALRDREAFF.

Here the CDR3 DNA reads TGTGCCAGCAGCCAACCGACGGGGATGGAATCACCCCTCCACTTT. Its protein product is CASSQPTGMESPLHF. This chain links TRBV5-8 with TRBJ1-6; D unclear. The CDR3 is 15 residues long. Germline CDR1 SGHTS, CDR2 YDEGEE. Trimming stripped 4 bases from V and 10 bases from J, with 18 bases between.

In nucleotides, the CDR3 is TGTGCCAGCAGCCTAATTGGGGGGGGAGAGACCCAGTACTTC. It is translated as CASSLIGGGETQYF. V and J are TRBV5-4 and TRBJ2-5, with 7 bases lining up with TRBD2. From germline, CDR1 is SGHNT and CDR2 YYREEE (reference sequence). This CDR3 has 14 amino acids. J gave up 4 bases and V 4 bases, and 7 bases lay outside the gene matches. The variable domain in full, with the rest retrieved from reference TRBV5-4 and TRBJ2-5, is ETGVTQSPTHLIKTRGQQVTLRCSSQSGHNTVSWYQQALGQGPQFIFQYYREEENGRGNFPPRFSGLQFPNYSSELNVNALELDDSALYLCASSLIGGGETQYFGPGTRLLVL.